Listed here is a single TCR beta chain. Its target is not known. The data derive from a study of shared clonotypes between healthy human individuals. Overall study: Each donor contributed plates that comprised three CD4 naive, three CD4 memory, two CD8 naive and one CD8 memory. Study outcomes and limitations: The study generally estimated greater richness for naive than memory subsets.

CDR1 is KGHSH and CDR2 is LQKENI in the germline V gene. V lost 3 bases to trimming and J lost 9 bases; unmatched junction nucleotides: 3. The CDR3 consists of 14 residues. Generated by immunoSEQ multiplex PCR, the TCRdb table keeps only in-frame clones and is missing some. Of about 1 million clones in the sample, around 75% are singletons; the top ten hold nearly 1.5%. Sample: memory CD4+ T cells sorted from blood. Subset reported: CD45RA-negative fraction. The chain uses TRBV18 and TRBJ2-6, with TRBD1 identical over 9 bases. This sequence originates from a young man in good health. The CDR3, as DNA: TGTGCCAGCTCACCGGACAGGGGAGACAACGTCCTGACTTTC. Encoded protein: CASSPDRGDNVLTF.